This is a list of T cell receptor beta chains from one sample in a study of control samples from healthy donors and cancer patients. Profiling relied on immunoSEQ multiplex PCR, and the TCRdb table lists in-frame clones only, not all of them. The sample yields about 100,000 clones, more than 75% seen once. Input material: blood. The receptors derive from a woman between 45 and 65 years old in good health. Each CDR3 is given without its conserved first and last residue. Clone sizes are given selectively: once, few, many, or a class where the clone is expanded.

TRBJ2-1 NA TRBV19 ASSIRGFSSYNEQF
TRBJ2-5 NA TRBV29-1 SVELAGGRRETQY
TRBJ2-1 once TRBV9 ASSPRPSLGAHNEQF
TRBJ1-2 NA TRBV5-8 ASTTRVYGYT
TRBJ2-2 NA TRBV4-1 ASGGLFANTGELF
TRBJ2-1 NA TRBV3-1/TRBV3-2 ASSRTSGGARSYEQF
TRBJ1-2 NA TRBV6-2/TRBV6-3 ASSETVGNYGYT
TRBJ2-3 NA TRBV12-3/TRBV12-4 ASSLVGADTQY
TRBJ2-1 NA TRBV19 ASSIEGASYNEQF
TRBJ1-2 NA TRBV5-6 ASSGPQEDYGYT
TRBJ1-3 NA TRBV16 ASSQPGNSPGNTIY
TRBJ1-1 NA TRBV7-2 ASSSRQGVSEAF
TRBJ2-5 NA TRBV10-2 ASRKQGVQETQY
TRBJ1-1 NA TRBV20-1 SARNGWEAF
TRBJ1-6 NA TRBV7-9 ASSLGNSPLH
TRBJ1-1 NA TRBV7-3 ATADVTRVLRAEAF
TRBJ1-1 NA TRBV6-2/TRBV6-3 ASSYGGPGSPESTEAF
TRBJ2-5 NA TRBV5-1 ASSAPGSPQETQY
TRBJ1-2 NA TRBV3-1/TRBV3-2 ASSRTDLYGYT
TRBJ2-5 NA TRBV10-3 AISDTGATQETQY
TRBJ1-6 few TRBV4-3 ASSQDLGRLGDSPLH
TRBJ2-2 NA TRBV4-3 ASSLLTGELF
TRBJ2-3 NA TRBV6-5 ASIRDRGTDTQY
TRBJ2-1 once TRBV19 ASSISLSSYNEQF
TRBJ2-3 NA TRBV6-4 ASSQQGFTDTQY
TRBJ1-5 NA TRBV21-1 ASSISGTGNQPQH
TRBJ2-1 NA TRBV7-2 ASSNLGRGASYNEQF
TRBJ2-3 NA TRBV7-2 ASSFQGGTDTQY
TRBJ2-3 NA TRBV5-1 ASSLDASTDTQY
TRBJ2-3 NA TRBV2 ASSEYGVWTDTQY
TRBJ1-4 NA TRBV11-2 ASSQLDGEKLF
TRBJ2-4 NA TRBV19 ASSLAGGPNIQY
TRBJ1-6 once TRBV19 ASAGTGNSPLH
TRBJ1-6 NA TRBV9 ASSVDAYSYNSPLH
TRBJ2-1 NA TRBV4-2 ASSQEERGLGNEQF
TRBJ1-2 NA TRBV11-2 ASSLDRNSNPPMPAYGYT
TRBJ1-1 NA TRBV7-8 ASSLFRTHLQGVGTEAF
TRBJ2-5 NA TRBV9 ASSQGQARGETQY
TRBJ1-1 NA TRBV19 ASSQEPNTEAF
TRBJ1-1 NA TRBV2 ASSALGAEAF
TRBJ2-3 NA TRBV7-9 ASSFGLGGTDTQY
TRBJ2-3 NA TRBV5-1 ASSSGRSGRVAGTDTQY
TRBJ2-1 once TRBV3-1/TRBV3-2 ASSQAFPSGSNEQF
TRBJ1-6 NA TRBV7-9 ASSLERGPGSPLH
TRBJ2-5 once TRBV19 ASSTGLLAGVAQETQY